This T cell receptor beta chain comes out of a study of post-analysis software for immune sequencing data. About the research overall: Several disease courses (relapsing-remitting, secondary progressive and progressive-relapsing) of multiple sclerosis were included. Study-level findings and limits: There were a few TRBV segments more frequent in patients than controls, and TRBV5-6, TRBV5-1 and TRBV20-1 were among them. Same-batch samples co-clustered strongly by F measure. Relative to controls, patients with multiple sclerosis showed significantly lower normalized Chao1 diversity.

A word on this clonotype: The target antigen is unknown.

CDR1 is LGHDT and CDR2 is YNNKEL in the germline V gene (reference sequence). Between the trimmed V and J ends, which lost 4 bases and 0 bases, there was a span of 10 bases. The CDR3 consists of 15 residues. The authors incorporated unique molecular identifiers into the TCR beta cDNA libraries. There were roughly 0.95 to 11 million T cells, and 400,000 to 650,000 cDNA molecules came from them. TCRdb analysed the PCR reads with MiXCR anew, one entry per CDR3 protein. The data show roughly 600,000 distinct CDR3 sequences, about 44% seen once. The chain employs TRBV3-1 and TRBJ2-4; possible D gene TRBD2, 5 bases. Sequenced input: blood. This TCR was recovered from a girl between 5 and 17 years old with multiple sclerosis. This CDR3 is CASSPEGEAKNIQYF. The CDR3 nucleotides read TGTGCCAGCAGCCCCGAGGGAGAAGCCAAAAACATTCAGTACTTC.